These 27 T cell receptor beta chains share one sample of origin, sequenced in a study of blood T cell repertoires in COVID-19. Some clones are missing from TCRdb's copy, which holds only in-frame ones; the method was immunoSEQ multiplex PCR. The profile shows around 220,000 clones, around 85% of them singletons. Sequencing used peripheral blood. Receptors originate from a woman aged 50 to 60 with acute or convalescent COVID-19.

The gene calls are TRBV6-6 and TRBJ1-4, with 8 bases matching TRBD1. Trimming removed 2 bases from V and 8 bases from J; junction bases left unmatched: 4. Germline V CDR1 and CDR2: MNHNY, SVGAGI (reference sequence). The CDR3 has 14 residues. CDR3 residues: CASSYGQGREKLFF. In DNA form, the CDR3 reads TGTGCCAGCAGTTACGGACAGGGACGGGAAAAACTGTTTTTT.

V gene TRBV12-5 combines with J gene TRBJ2-7; perhaps TRBD1 as D (6 bases). Trimming stripped 0 bases from V and 3 bases from J, with 12 bases between. The CDR3 totals 15 residues. The germline gives CDR1 LGHNT, CDR2 FRNRAP. CDR3 sequence: CASGLVTGTNYEQYF. The CDR3 DNA sequence: TGTGCTAGTGGTTTGGTCACCGGGACAAACTACGAGCAGTACTTC.

V is TRBV18 and J is TRBJ2-1, with 11 bases fitting TRBD2. CDR1 and CDR2 from the germline V gene are KGHSH and LQKENI. The length of the CDR3 is 18 residues. Trimming cost V 6 bases and J 4 bases; bases outside gene matches: 14. The CDR3 nucleotides are TGTGCCAGCTCCCCGGGGCTAGCGGGGGGTCTGATGTACAATGAGCAGTTCTTC. It codes for CASSPGLAGGLMYNEQFF. Drawing the rest from reference TRBV18 and TRBJ2-1, the complete variable domain is NAGVMQNPRHLVRRRGQEARLRCSPMKGHSHVYWYRQLPEEGLKFMVYLQKENIIDESGMPKERFSAEFPKEGPSILRIQQVVRGDSAAYFCASSPGLAGGLMYNEQFFGPGTRLTVL.

At least ten counts were recorded for this clone. The rearrangement joins TRBV7-9 to TRBJ2-7; D may be TRBD1 (6 bases). CDR3 size: 13 residues. The V end was cut by 4 bases, the J end by 2 bases, with 9 bases between. From germline, CDR1 is SEHNR and CDR2 FQNEAQ (reference sequence). The CDR3 region has the DNA TGTGCCAGCAGCTGGGACACCACCTACGAGCAGTACTTC. This encodes CASSWDTTYEQYF.

V is TRBV30 and J is TRBJ1-1; 7 bases agree with TRBD1. The germline CDR1 and CDR2 sequences are GTSNPN and SVGIG (reference sequence). The CDR3 sequence is 12 residues long. As DNA, the CDR3 is TGTGCTTGCCGGGACAGCCACACTGAAGCTTTCTTT. This translates into CACRDSHTEAFF.

A few counts support this clone. The chain carries TRBV29-1 and TRBJ2-3, with D possibly TRBD2 on 6 matching bases. V gave up 7 bases and J gave up 3 bases, with 8 bases separating them. CDR1 SQVTM and CDR2 ANQGSEA come from the germline V gene. The CDR3 has 11 residues. The CDR3 DNA reads as TGCAGCGCCGGGGGAACAGATACGCAGTATTTT. Encoded protein: CSAGGTDTQYF.

V gene TRBV19 combines with J gene TRBJ2-3, with D perhaps matching TRBD2 (5 bases). Trimming cost V 1 base and J 5 bases, with 7 bases left between them. CDR1 and CDR2 from the germline V gene are LNHDA and SQIVND (reference sequence). The CDR3 totals 13 residues. DNA for the CDR3: TGTGCCAGTAGTATAGCGGGGATAGATACGCAGTATTTT. Protein: CASSIAGIDTQYF.

This clone has just one count. The genes are TRBV18 and TRBJ1-2; the match to TRBD1 covers 9 bases. Germline V lookup: CDR1 KGHSH, CDR2 LQKENI. Germline trimming cut 4 bases from V and 8 bases from J; bases unmatched to any gene: 8. The CDR3 spans 14 residues. The chain's CDR3 is CASSLGQGEGGYTF. DNA for the CDR3: TGTGCCAGCTCACTGGGACAGGGAGAAGGAGGCTACACCTTC.

This chain joins TRBV18 and TRBJ2-2, with D perhaps matching TRBD2 (5 bases). CDR1 and CDR2 (germline): KGHSH, LQKENI. CDR3 length: 16 amino acids. The V and J ends lost 0 bases and 6 bases respectively, with 14 bases between them. Written as DNA, the CDR3 is TGTGCCAGCTCACCACCCCCCCCGGCCGGGGCCGGGGAGCTGTTTTTT. It codes for CASSPPPPAGAGELFF.

This clone was detected only once. The rearrangement uses TRBV30 and TRBJ2-1; D is unresolved. Germline V gives CDR1 GTSNPN, CDR2 SVGIG (reference sequence). V was pared by 4 bases and J by 6 bases, with 13 bases between. The CDR3 is 13 residues long. CDR3 DNA sequence: TGTGCCTGGACCGTTACAGCAGTCAATGAGCAGTTCTTC. Translated, it gives CAWTVTAVNEQFF.

This chain links TRBV11-2 with TRBJ2-3, with a tentative D call TRBD2 (6 bases). CDR3 length: 19 amino acids. The V and J ends lost 3 bases and 5 bases respectively, with 27 bases between them. CDR1 is SGHAT, CDR2 FQNNGV, per germline. The CDR3 DNA sequence: TGTGCCAGCAGCTTGCCGACCCGGGGCGGGGCCGTAAAGGAAGATACGCAGTATTTT. It is translated as CASSLPTRGGAVKEDTQYF.

This chain joins TRBV19 and TRBJ2-5, with TRBD2 matching over 11 bases. The germline CDR1 and CDR2 sequences are LNHDA and SQIVND (reference sequence). Unmatched junction bases numbered 4, after V lost 1 base and J lost 0 bases. The CDR3 runs 17 residues. The CDR3 protein is CASSIVASGRYQETQYF. The CDR3 coding sequence is TGTGCCAGTAGTATAGTGGCTAGCGGGAGGTACCAAGAGACCCAGTACTTC.

The rearrangement links TRBV7-3 to TRBJ2-1, with 9 nucleotides matching TRBD2. CDR3 size: 16 residues. With V trimmed by 0 bases and J by 8 bases, 8 bases remained unmatched. Germline lookup yields CDR1 SGHTA and CDR2 FQGTGA. Here the CDR3 DNA reads TGTGCCAGCAGCTTAACAAGGGGACTAGCCCCCGATGAGCAGTTCTTC. It specifies CASSLTRGLAPDEQFF.

The chain uses TRBV10-3 and TRBJ1-2; D is possibly TRBD1 (5 bases). Trimming took off 2 bases at V and 6 bases at J, with 16 bases between the two ends. There are 15 residues in the CDR3. CDR1 and CDR2 from the germline V gene are ENHRY and SYGVKD. The CDR3 coding sequence is TGTGCCATCAGTGAGGGAGACAGTGCTATCCATGGCTACACCTTC. Protein product: CAISEGDSAIHGYTF.

The V call is TRBV18, the J call TRBJ2-1; 7 positions match TRBD2. V was pared by 0 bases and J by 9 bases, with 8 bases of the junction left unmatched. The CDR3 is made up of 15 amino acids. The germline V gene has CDR1 KGHSH and CDR2 LQKENI. CDR3 loop: CASSPPGGRYTEQFF. CDR3 nucleotide sequence: TGTGCCAGCTCACCACCGGGCGGGAGATATACTGAGCAGTTCTTC.

The chain recombines TRBV12-3 or TRBV12-4 with TRBJ1-5; no clear D gene. V lost 9 bases to trimming and J lost 2 bases, with 11 bases between them. The CDR3 is 13 amino acids. Here the CDR3 DNA reads TGTGCCAGTCGGGGATCTGGCAATCAGCCCCAGCATTTT. Protein sequence: CASRGSGNQPQHF.

The J gene is TRBJ1-2, the V gene TRBV28; a weak D match, TRBD1 (6 bases). Germline CDR1 is MDHEN and CDR2 is SYDVKM. This CDR3 comprises 12 residues. V was pared by 8 bases and J by 4 bases, with 11 bases between. The CDR3 DNA reads as TGTGCCAGCTCTGGACAGACCTATGGCTACACCTTC. It codes for CASSGQTYGYTF.

This chain links TRBV6-6 with TRBJ1-1; TRBD1 aligns across 8 bases. CDR1 and CDR2 (germline): MNHNY, SVGAGI (reference sequence). J lost 3 bases, V lost 5 bases, and 11 bases had no gene match. The CDR3 runs 16 residues. CDR3 bases: TGTGCCAGCAGTCCTCCGCAGGGGGCGGGGGACACTGAAGCTTTCTTT. Amino acids: CASSPPQGAGDTEAFF.

The rearrangement uses TRBV18 and TRBJ2-7, with 8 bases lining up with TRBD1. Germline assignment: CDR1 KGHSH and CDR2 LQKENI. After removal of 2 bases from V and 3 bases from J, the junction contained 6 bases not matched to a gene. The CDR3 runs 15 residues. The CDR3 sequence is CASSPSTGGYYEQYF. DNA of the CDR3: TGTGCCAGCTCACCATCTACAGGGGGGTACTACGAGCAGTACTTC.

The V gene is TRBV5-1, the J gene TRBJ2-7; maybe TRBD2 (6 bases). Germline-derived CDR1 and CDR2 are SGHRS and YFSETQ. The V and J ends lost 4 bases and 0 bases respectively, with 17 bases between them. This CDR3 region has 16 residues. The CDR3 loop reads CASSLDRDLSSYEQYF. CDR3 in DNA: TGCGCCAGCAGCCTTGACCGGGACTTAAGCTCCTACGAGCAGTACTTC.

The chain is built from TRBV24-1 and TRBJ1-2; weak D call: TRBD1 (6 bases). The CDR3 runs to 15 residues. The V end was cut by 2 bases, the J end by 2 bases, with 11 bases between. Germline values: CDR1 KGHDR, CDR2 SFDVKD. The CDR3 coding sequence is TGTGCCACCAGTGATTCGACAAGGGGGAACTATGGCTACACCTTC. It codes for CATSDSTRGNYGYTF.

The rearrangement links TRBV9 to TRBJ1-4; 7 bases are shared with TRBD1. Germline V lookup: CDR1 SGDLS, CDR2 YYNGEE. V shed 3 bases and J 8 bases; nucleotides not matched to a gene: 10. This CDR3 has 15 residues. CDR3 protein: CASSEGGGLGEKLFF. In DNA form, the CDR3 reads TGTGCCAGCAGCGAAGGAGGGGGCTTGGGGGAAAAACTGTTTTTT.

In its sample, this clone was seen once. The chain employs TRBV19 and TRBJ1-2, with D hard to call. Germline V CDR1 and CDR2: LNHDA, SQIVND (reference sequence). V lost 5 bases and J 5 bases, leaving 15 bases between the germline ends. This CDR3 spans 14 amino acids. CDR3 sequence (DNA): TGTGCCAGTAGTCCGGGTCTTCTGATTTATGGCTACACCTTC. It yields the protein CASSPGLLIYGYTF. Drawing the rest from reference TRBV19 and TRBJ1-2, the complete variable domain is DGGITQSPKYLFRKEGQNVTLSCEQNLNHDAMYWYRQDPGQGLRLIYYSQIVNDFQKGDIAEGYSVSREKKESFPLTVTSAQKNPTAFYLCASSPGLLIYGYTFGSGTRLTVV.

This sequence joins TRBV27 and TRBJ2-7; D unclear. Germline V gives CDR1 MNHEY, CDR2 SMNVEV (reference sequence). Trimming removed 3 bases from V and 6 bases from J, with 18 bases in between. CDR3 size: 15 residues. CDR3 residues: CASSFWAVKYSEQYF. The CDR3 DNA is TGTGCCAGCAGTTTTTGGGCAGTCAAGTACTCCGAGCAGTACTTC.

This rearrangement joins TRBV7-2 to TRBJ2-5; TRBD1 matches at 8 bases. CDR1 is SGHTA and CDR2 is FQGNSA in the germline V gene. J gave up 5 bases and V 5 bases, and 7 bases lay outside the gene matches. This CDR3 region has 14 residues. The CDR3 region is CASSPSGGAETQYF. The CDR3 DNA reads as TGTGCCAGCAGCCCCTCAGGGGGCGCGGAGACCCAGTACTTC.

A note on this clone: Distinct nucleotide sequences in the sample also encode this CDR3. J is TRBJ2-7 and V is TRBV30, with 12 positions matching TRBD2. Germline lookup yields CDR1 GTSNPN and CDR2 SVGIG (reference sequence). The CDR3 is 14 amino acids. The V segment lost 2 bases and the J segment 3 bases; nucleotides outside the gene matches: 2. CDR3 region: CAWSPGLAGYEQYF. The CDR3 DNA reads TGTGCCTGGAGTCCGGGACTAGCGGGCTACGAGCAGTACTTC.

V and J are TRBV4-1 and TRBJ1-3; D gene uncertain. CDR3 length: 15 amino acids. Germline CDR1 is MGHRA and CDR2 is YSYEKL. V lost 6 bases, J lost 2 bases, and 14 bases lay in between. The CDR3 is CASSPDPRPGNTIYF. CDR3 nucleotides: TGCGCCAGCAGTCCAGACCCGAGGCCTGGAAACACCATATATTTT.